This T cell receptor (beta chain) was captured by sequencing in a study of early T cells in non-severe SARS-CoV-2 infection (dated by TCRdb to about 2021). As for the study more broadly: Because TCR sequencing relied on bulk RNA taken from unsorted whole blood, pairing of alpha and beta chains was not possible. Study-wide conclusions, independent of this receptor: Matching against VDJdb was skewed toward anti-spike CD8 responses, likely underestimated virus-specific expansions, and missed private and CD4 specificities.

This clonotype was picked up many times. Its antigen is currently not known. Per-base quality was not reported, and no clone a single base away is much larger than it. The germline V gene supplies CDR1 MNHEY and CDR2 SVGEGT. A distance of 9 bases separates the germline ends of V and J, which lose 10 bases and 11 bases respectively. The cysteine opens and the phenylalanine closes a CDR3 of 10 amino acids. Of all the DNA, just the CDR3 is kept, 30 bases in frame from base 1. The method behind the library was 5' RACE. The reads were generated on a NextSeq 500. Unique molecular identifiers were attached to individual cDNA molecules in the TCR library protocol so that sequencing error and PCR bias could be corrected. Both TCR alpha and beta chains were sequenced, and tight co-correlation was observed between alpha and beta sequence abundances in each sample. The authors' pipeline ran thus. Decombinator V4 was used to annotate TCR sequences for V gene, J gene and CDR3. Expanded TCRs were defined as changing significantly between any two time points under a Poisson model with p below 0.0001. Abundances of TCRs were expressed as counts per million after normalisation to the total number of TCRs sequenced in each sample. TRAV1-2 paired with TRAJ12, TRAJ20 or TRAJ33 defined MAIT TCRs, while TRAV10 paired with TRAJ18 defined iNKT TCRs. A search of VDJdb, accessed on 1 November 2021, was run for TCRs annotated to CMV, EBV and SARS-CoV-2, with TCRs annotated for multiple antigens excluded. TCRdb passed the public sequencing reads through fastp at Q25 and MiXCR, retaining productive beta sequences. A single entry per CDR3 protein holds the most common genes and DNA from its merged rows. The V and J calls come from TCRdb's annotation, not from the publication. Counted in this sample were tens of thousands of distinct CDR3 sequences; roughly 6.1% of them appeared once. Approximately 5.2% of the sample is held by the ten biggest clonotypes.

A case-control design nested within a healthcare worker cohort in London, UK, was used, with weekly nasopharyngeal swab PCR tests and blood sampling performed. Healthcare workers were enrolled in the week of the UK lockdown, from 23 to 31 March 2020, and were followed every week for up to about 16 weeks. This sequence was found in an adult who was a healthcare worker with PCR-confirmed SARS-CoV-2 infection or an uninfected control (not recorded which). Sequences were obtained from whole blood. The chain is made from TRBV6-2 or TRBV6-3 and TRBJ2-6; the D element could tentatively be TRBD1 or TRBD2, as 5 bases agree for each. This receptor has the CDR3 CATRGDVLTF. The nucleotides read TGTGCCACCCGAGGGGACGTCCTGACTTTC.